Shown below are 8 T cell receptor beta chains from a single sample sequenced in a study of tumor and adjacent non-tumor tissue in lung cancer. The template was RNA from unsorted bulk tissue. More than 3 cm separated this lung sample from the edge of the tumor. The library came from three nested PCR rounds adapted from ARM-PCR protocols. TCRdb ran MiXCR on the multiplex PCR reads and lists one entry per CDR3 protein. The sample yields fewer than 90,000 distinct CDR3 sequences, approximately 73% seen once. The sequenced sample consisted of distant non-tumor lung tissue. The receptors originated from a woman aged 45 to 65 with non-small cell lung cancer.

Concerning this clonotype itself: Its ends do not fully match the called genes, so a read error is possible. The rearrangement uses TRBV4-1 and TRBJ2-7, with D perhaps TRBD1 (7 bases). Germline CDR1 MGHRA, CDR2 YSYEKL. This CDR3 comprises 16 residues. Here the CDR3 DNA reads TGCGCCAGAAGCCAAGTTGGGAGGACAGGATCCTACGAGGAGTACTTC. This translates into CARSQVGRTGSYEEYF.

The sample holds one count of this clonotype. The J gene is TRBJ2-5, the V gene TRBV4-1, with D possibly being TRBD1 (5 bases). Per the germline V gene, CDR1 is MGHRA and CDR2 is YSYEKL. Trimming left V 4 bases short and J 0 bases short, with 12 bases between. The CDR3 loop spans 15 amino acids. CDR3 coding DNA: TGCGCCAGCAGCCTTTTGGAACAGGACCAAGAGACCCAGTACTTC. It is translated as CASSLLEQDQETQYF.

A note on this clonotype: A read error may explain this, as a much larger clone is one base away. V usage is TRBV7-9 and J usage is TRBJ2-2, with 10 bases matching TRBD2. The CDR3 runs 15 residues. CDR1 is SEHNR, CDR2 FQNEAQ, per germline (reference sequence). The CDR3 loop reads CATSLAGLASGELFF. DNA for the CDR3: TGTGCCACCAGCTTAGCGGGACTAGCGAGCGGGGAGCTGTTTTTT.

With regard to this clonotype: Given a much more abundant clone one base away, this may be a read error. The chain links TRBV4-2 to TRBJ2-2, with D tentatively TRBD2 (6 bases). Germline CDR1 is LGHNA and CDR2 is YNFKEQ. This CDR3 has 15 amino acids. The CDR3 region has the DNA TGTGCCAGCAGCCAAGATCATGCGGGTCCGGGGGAGCCGTTTTTT. As protein: CASSQDHAGPGEPFF.

CDR3 in DNA: TGTGCCACCAGCAGAGGGGAATTCAACACTGAAGCTTTCTTT. It encodes CATSRGEFNTEAFF. V usage is TRBV15 and J usage is TRBJ1-1; unclear D gene. The germline V gene has CDR1 LNHNV and CDR2 YYDKDF (reference sequence). CDR3 length: 14 residues. V gave up 1 base and J gave up 2 bases, with 8 bases separating them.

Concerning this clonotype itself: One junction end disagrees with the germline gene, perhaps due to a read error. V and J are TRBV6-6 and TRBJ2-5; D is unclear. The CDR3 length is 13 residues. The germline CDR1 and CDR2 sequences are MNHNY and SVGAGI (reference sequence). The CDR3 DNA follows: TGTGCCAGTAGCCCCATCGAGCAAGGGACCCAGTACTTC. The encoded protein is CASSPIEQGTQYF.

This clonotype has more than one count but fewer than ten. The junction departs from the called germline gene at one end, perhaps through a read error. This chain connects TRBV5-1 to TRBJ1-5; D remains ambiguous. Germline V lookup: CDR1 SGHRS, CDR2 YFSETQ. This CDR3 is built from 13 residues. CDR3 sequence reads: CTSALDGNQPQHF. The DNA of the CDR3 is TGCACCAGCGCTCTTGACGGTAATCAGCCCCAGCATTTT.

This clonotype was detected a few times. The final CDR3 position lacks the conserved phenylalanine or tryptophan, pointing to a likely read error. V is TRBV4-2 and J is TRBJ2-7, with unresolved D. The germline CDR1 and CDR2 sequences are LGHNA and YNFKEQ. The length of the CDR3 is 16 residues. CDR3 region: CASSHAVEAVPYKQYI. CDR3 DNA sequence: TGTGCTAGCAGCCATGCAGTAGAGGCGGTCCCCTACAAGCAGTACATC.